The clone carrying this T cell receptor (beta chain) was picked up a small number of times. Its antigen remains unidentified. TCRdb reprocessed the 5' RACE reads via MiXCR and lists one record per CDR3 protein. The table shows approximately 700,000 distinct CDR3 sequences, with roughly 6.2% occurring only once. This sample was taken from a study of identical twins. Study outcomes and limitations: Shared out-of-frame alpha sequences (those common to twins) showed excess low generation probability. Carriage of fewer insertions was seen in abundant cord blood beta clonotypes, whereas memory repertoires showed none.

V lost 3 bases and J 2 bases, leaving 9 bases between the germline ends. This CDR3 is 13 amino acids long. Germline loops: CDR1 DFQATT, CDR2 SNEGSKA (reference sequence). The receptor comes from a young man in good health. The chain joins TRBV20-1 to TRBJ2-3; no reliable D call. The sequencing input was naive T cells sorted from blood. Here the CDR3 DNA reads TGCAGTGCTAGTACGGGCTACACAGATACGCAGTATTTT. This sequence encodes CSASTGYTDTQYF.